This T cell receptor beta chain was captured in a study of T cells in Graves' hyperthyroidism and ophthalmopathy. It was RNA transcripts that yielded the amplified TCR beta CDR3 regions. Researchers ran a first-round RT-PCR on the TCR CDR3 using the HTBI primer set. TCRdb recomputed calls from the multiplex PCR reads with MiXCR, one row per CDR3 protein. The sample contains about 640,000 distinct CDR3 sequences, more than 20% of which appear only once. The CDR3 is made up of 17 amino acids. V was pared by 0 bases and J by 2 bases, with 17 bases between. CDR1 and CDR2 from the germline V gene are MGHRA and YSYEKL.

The receptor's source is a man aged 25 to 45 with Graves' ophthalmopathy. This sequence joins TRBV4-1 and TRBJ2-7, with a weak D call TRBD2 (6 bases). Material for sequencing was blood. Written as DNA, the CDR3 is TGCGCCAGCAGCCAAGATCCGGTAGCGGTGACAACCTACGAGCAGTACTTC. Translating gives CASSQDPVAVTTYEQYF.